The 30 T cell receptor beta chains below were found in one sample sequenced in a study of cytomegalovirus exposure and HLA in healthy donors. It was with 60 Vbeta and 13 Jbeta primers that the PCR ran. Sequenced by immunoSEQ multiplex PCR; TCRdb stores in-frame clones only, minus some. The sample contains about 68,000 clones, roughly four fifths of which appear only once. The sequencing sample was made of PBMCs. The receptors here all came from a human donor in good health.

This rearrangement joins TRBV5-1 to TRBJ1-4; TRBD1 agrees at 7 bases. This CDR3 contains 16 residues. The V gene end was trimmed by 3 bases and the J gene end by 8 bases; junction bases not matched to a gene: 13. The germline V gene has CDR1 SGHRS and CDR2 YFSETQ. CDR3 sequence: CASSSRSTGAGEKLFF. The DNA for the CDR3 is TGCGCCAGCAGCTCCCGCTCCACAGGGGCGGGAGAAAAACTGTTTTTT.

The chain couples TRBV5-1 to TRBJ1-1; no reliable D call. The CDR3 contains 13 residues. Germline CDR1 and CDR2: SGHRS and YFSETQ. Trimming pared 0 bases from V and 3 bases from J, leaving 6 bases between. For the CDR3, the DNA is TGCGCCAGCAGCTTGGATGGAGACACTGAAGCTTTCTTT. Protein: CASSLDGDTEAFF.

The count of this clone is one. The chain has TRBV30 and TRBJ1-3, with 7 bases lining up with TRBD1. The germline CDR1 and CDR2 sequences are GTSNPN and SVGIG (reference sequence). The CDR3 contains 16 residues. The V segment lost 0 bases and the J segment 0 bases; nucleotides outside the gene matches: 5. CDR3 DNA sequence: TGTGCCTGGAGTGTATCAGGGGGGAGCTCTGGAAACACCATATATTTT. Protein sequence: CAWSVSGGSSGNTIYF.

The CDR3 spells CASSRNFGTGSSYNSPLHF. The CDR3 bases are TGTGCCAGCAGCCGCAATTTTGGGACCGGGAGCTCCTATAATTCACCCCTCCACTTT. This chain joins TRBV11-2 and TRBJ1-6, with D maybe TRBD1 (5 bases). This CDR3 comprises 19 residues. Germline CDR1 SGHAT, CDR2 FQNNGV. Trimming stripped 5 bases from V and 0 bases from J, with 20 bases between.

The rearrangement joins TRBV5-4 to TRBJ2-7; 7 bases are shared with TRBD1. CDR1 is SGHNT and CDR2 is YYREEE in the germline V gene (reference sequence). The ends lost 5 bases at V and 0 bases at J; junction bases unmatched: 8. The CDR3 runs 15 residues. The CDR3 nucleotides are TGTGCCAGCAGTCACAGGGGCCGGGCCTCCTACGAGCAGTACTTC. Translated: CASSHRGRASYEQYF.

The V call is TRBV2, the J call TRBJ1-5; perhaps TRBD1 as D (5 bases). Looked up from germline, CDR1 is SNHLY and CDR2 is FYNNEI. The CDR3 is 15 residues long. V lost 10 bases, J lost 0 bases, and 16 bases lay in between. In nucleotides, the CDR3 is TGTGCCACCGCAGCCAGCGGGGCTAGCAATCAGCCCCAGCATTTT. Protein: CATAASGASNQPQHF. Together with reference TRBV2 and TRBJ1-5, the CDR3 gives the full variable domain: EPEVTQTPSHQVTQMGQEVILRCVPISNHLYFYWYRQILGQKVEFLVSFYNNEISEKSEIFDDQFSVERPDGSNFTLKIRSTKLEDSAMYFCATAASGASNQPQHFGDGTRLSIL.

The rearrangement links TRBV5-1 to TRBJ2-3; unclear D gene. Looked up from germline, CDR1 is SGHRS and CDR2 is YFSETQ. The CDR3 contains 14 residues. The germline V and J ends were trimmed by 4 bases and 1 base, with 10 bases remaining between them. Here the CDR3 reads CASSLGTGTDTQYF. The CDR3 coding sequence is TGCGCCAGCAGCCTGGGAACTGGCACAGATACGCAGTATTTT.

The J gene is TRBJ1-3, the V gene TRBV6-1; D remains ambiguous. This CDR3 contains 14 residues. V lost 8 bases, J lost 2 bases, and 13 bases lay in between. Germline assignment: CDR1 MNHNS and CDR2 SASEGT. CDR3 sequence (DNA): TGTGCCAGCGGTTGGTCTGAGGCTGGAAACACCATATATTTT. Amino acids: CASGWSEAGNTIYF.

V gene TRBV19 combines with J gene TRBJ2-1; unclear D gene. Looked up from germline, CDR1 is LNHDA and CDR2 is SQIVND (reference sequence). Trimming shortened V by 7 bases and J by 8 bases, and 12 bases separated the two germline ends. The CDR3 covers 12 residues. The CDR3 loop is CASNSQFDEQFF. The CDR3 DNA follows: TGTGCCAGTAATTCCCAGTTCGATGAGCAGTTCTTC.

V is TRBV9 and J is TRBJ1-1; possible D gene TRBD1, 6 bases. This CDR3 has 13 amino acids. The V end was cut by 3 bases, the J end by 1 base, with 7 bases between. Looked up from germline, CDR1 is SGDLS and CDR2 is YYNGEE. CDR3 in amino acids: CASSAQGNTEAFF. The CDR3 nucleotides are TGTGCCAGCAGCGCACAGGGGAACACTGAAGCTTTCTTT.

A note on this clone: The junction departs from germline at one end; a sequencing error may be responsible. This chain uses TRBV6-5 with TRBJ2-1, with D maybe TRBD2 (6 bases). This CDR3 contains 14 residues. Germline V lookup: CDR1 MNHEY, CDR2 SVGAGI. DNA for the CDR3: TGTGCCAGCAGTTACTCGGATGGGACTCCAAACTGGCTCTTC. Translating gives CASSYSDGTPNWLF.

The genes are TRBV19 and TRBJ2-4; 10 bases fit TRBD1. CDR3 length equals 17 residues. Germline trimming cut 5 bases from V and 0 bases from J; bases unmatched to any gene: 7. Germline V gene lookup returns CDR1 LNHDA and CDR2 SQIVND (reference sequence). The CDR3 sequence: CASSEGQGRLAKNIQYF. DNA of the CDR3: TGTGCCAGTAGTGAGGGACAGGGGAGATTAGCCAAAAACATTCAGTACTTC.

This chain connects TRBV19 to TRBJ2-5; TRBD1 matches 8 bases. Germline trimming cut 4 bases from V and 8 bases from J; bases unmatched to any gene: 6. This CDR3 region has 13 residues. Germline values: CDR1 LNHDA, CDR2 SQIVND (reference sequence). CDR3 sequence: CASSTGQGGTQYF. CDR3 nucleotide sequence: TGTGCCAGTAGTACCGGACAGGGTGGAACCCAGTACTTC.

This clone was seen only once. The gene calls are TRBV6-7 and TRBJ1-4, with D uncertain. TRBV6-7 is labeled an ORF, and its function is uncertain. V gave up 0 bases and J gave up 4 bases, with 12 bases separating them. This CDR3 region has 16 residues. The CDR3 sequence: CASSYSMLTVNEKLFF. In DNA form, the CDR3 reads TGTGCCAGCAGTTACTCGATGCTAACAGTTAATGAAAAACTGTTTTTT.

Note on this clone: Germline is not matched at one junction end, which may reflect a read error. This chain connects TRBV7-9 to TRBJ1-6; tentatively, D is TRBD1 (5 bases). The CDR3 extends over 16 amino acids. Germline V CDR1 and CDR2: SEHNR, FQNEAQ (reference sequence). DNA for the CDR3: TGTTCCAGCAGCTTAGCGACGGGAGGGGCGCACTCACCCCTCCACTTT. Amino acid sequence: CSSSLATGGAHSPLHF.

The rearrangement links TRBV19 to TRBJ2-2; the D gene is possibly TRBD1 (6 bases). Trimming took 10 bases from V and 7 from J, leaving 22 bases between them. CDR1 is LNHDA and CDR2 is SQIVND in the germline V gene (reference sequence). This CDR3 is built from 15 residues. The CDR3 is CATINRDKPYGELFF. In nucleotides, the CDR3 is TGTGCCACCATTAACCGGGACAAGCCTTACGGGGAGCTGTTTTTT.

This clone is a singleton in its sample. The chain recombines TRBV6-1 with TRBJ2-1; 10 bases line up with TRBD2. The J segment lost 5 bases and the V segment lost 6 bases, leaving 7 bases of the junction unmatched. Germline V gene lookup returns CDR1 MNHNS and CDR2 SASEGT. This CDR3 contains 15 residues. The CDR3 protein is CASRESGGGHNEQFF. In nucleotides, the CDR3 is TGTGCCAGCAGAGAGAGCGGGGGGGGACACAATGAGCAGTTCTTC.

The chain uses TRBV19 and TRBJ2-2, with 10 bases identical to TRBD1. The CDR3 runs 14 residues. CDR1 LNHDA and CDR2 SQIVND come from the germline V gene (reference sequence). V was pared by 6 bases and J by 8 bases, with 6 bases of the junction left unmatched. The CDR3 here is CASRLGQGLGELFF. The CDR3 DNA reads TGTGCCAGTAGGTTGGGACAGGGGTTAGGGGAGCTGTTTTTT.

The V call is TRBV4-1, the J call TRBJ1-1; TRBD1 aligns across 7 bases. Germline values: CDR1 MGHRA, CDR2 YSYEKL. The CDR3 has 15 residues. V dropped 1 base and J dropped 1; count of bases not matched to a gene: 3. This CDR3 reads CASSQGQGTNTEAFF. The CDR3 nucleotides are TGCGCCAGCAGCCAAGGACAGGGCACGAACACTGAAGCTTTCTTT.

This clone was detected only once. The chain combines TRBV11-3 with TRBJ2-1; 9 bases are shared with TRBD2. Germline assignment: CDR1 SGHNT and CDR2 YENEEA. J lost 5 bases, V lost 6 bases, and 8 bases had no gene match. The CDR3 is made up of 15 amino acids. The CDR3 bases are TGTGCCAGCAGTCGAGGGGCTAGCGGGGACAATGAGCAGTTCTTC. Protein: CASSRGASGDNEQFF.

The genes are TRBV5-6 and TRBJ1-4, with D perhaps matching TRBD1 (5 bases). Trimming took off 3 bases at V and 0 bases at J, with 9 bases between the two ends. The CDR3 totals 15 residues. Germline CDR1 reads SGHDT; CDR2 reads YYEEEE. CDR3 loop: CASSWGATTNEKLFF. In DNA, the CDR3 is TGTGCCAGCAGCTGGGGCGCCACAACTAATGAAAAACTGTTTTTT.

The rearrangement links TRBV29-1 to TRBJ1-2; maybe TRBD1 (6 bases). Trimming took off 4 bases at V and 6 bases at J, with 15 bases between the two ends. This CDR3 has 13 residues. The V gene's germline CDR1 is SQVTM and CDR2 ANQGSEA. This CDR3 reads CSVASGGGNGYTF. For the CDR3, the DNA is TGCAGCGTTGCGTCGGGAGGGGGGAATGGCTACACCTTC.

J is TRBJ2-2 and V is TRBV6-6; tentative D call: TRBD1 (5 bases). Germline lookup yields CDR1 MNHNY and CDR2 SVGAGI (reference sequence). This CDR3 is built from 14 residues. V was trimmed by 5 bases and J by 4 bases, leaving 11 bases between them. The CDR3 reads CASSPVGVTGELFF. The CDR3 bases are TGTGCCAGCAGTCCCGTAGGGGTCACCGGGGAGCTGTTTTTT.

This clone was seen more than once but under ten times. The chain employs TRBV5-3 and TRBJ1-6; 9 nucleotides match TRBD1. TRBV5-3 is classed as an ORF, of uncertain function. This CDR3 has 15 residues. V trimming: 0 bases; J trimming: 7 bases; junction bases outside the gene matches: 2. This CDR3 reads CARSLGDRGNSPLHF. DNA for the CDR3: TGTGCCAGAAGCTTGGGCGACAGGGGGAATTCACCCCTCCACTTT.

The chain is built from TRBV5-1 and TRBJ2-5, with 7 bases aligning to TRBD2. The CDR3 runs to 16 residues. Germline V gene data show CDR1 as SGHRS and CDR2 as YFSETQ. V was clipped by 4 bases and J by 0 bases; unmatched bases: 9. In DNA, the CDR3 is TGCGCCAGCAGCCCCCGCGGGGGAAAGTACCAAGAGACCCAGTACTTC. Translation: CASSPRGGKYQETQYF.

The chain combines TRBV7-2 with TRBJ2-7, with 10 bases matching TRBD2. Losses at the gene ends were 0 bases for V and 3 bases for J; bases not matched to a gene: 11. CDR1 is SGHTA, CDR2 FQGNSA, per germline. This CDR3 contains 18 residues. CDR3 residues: CASSLALLAGAIVYEQYF. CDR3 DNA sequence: TGTGCCAGCAGCTTAGCCTTGCTAGCGGGGGCAATCGTCTACGAGCAGTACTTC.

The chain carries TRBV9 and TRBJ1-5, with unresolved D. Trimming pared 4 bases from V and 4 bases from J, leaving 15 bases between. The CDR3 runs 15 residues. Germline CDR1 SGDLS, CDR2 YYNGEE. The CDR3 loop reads CASSPAGTPNQPQHF. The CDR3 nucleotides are TGTGCCAGCAGCCCAGCGGGCACCCCAAATCAGCCCCAGCATTTT.

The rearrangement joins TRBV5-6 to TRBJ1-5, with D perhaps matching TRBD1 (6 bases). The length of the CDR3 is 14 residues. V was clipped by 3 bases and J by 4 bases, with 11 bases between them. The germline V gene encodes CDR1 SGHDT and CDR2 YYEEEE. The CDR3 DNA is TGTGCCAGCAGCTCCGACAGGTTAAATCAGCCCCAGCATTTT. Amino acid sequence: CASSSDRLNQPQHF. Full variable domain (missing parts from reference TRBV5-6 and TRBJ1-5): DAGVTQSPTHLIKTRGQQVTLRCSPKSGHDTVSWYQQALGQGPQFIFQYYEEEERQRGNFPDRFSGHQFPNYSSELNVNALLLGDSALYLCASSSDRLNQPQHFGDGTRLSIL.

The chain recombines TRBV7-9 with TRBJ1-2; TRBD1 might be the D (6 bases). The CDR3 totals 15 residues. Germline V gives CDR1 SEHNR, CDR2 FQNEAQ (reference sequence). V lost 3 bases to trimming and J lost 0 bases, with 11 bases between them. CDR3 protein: CASSFPGVSNYGYTF. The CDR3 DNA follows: TGTGCCAGCAGCTTTCCAGGGGTTTCTAACTATGGCTACACCTTC.

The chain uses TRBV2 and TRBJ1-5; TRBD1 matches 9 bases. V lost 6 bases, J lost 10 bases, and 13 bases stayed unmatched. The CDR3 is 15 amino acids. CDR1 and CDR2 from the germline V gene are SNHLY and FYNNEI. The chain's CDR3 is CASRTPGQGIGPQHF. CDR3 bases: TGTGCCAGCAGGACTCCGGGACAGGGAATCGGCCCCCAGCATTTT.